A selection of T cell receptor beta chains follows, all from one sample in a study of T cell responses to AZD1222 COVID-19 vaccine. TCRdb's copy holds only in-frame clones and misses some; the assay was immunoSEQ multiplex PCR. The sample holds 75,000 to 90,000 clones, around 90% seen once. Sample: peripheral blood, taken on day 0 of AZD1222 vaccination. These receptors were taken from an adult in good health. The CDR3 runs from the conserved cysteine through the conserved F or W. D genes are given only for firm matches. Clone size is stated in some rows and not others, as once, few, many or a class when expanded.

CDR3aa: CASSFGSHYGYTF; CDR3nt: TGTGCCAGCAGTTTTGGCAGCCACTATGGCTACACCTTC; v_gene: TRBV12-3/TRBV12-4; j_gene: TRBJ1-2; d_gene: .; abundance: .
CDR3aa: CASSTTRRTGYRTDTQYF; CDR3nt: TGTGCCAGCAGTACAACCCGTCGGACAGGGTATAGGACAGATACGCAGTATTTT; v_gene: TRBV6-2/TRBV6-3; j_gene: TRBJ2-3; d_gene: TRBD1; abundance: .
CDR3aa: CASIKKGMNTEAFF; CDR3nt: TGTGCCAGTATCAAGAAGGGCATGAACACTGAAGCTTTCTTT; v_gene: TRBV19; j_gene: TRBJ1-1; d_gene: .; abundance: few
CDR3aa: CASSPSDRVEYGYTF; CDR3nt: TGTGCCAGCAGCCCAAGTGACAGGGTAGAGTATGGCTACACCTTC; v_gene: TRBV9; j_gene: TRBJ1-2; d_gene: TRBD1; abundance: few
CDR3aa: CATSDSYNEQFF; CDR3nt: TGTGCCACCAGTGATTCCTACAATGAGCAGTTCTTC; v_gene: TRBV24-1; j_gene: TRBJ2-1; d_gene: .; abundance: .
CDR3aa: CASSLTSPKTSDTQYF; CDR3nt: TGCGCCAGCAGCTTGACTAGCCCAAAAACCTCGGATACGCAGTATTTT; v_gene: TRBV5-1; j_gene: TRBJ2-3; d_gene: .; abundance: .
CDR3aa: CASSLKGNSYNEQFF; CDR3nt: TGTGCCAGCAGCTTGAAGGGGAATTCCTACAATGAGCAGTTCTTC; v_gene: TRBV11-3; j_gene: TRBJ2-1; d_gene: .; abundance: .
CDR3aa: CASSSTGKNTEAFF; CDR3nt: TGTGCCAGCAGCTCGACAGGGAAGAACACTGAAGCTTTCTTT; v_gene: TRBV7-2; j_gene: TRBJ1-1; d_gene: TRBD1; abundance: .
CDR3aa: CASSIGQESLAFF; CDR3nt: TGTGCCAGTAGTATTGGGCAGGAATCCTTGGCTTTCTTT; v_gene: TRBV19; j_gene: TRBJ1-1; d_gene: .; abundance: .
CDR3aa: CASSLDRGGYTF; CDR3nt: TGTGCCAGCAGCTTGGACAGGGGGGGCTACACCTTC; v_gene: TRBV5-4; j_gene: TRBJ1-2; d_gene: TRBD1; abundance: .
CDR3aa: CASSLVGDRGGYGYTF; CDR3nt: TGTGCCAGCAGCTTAGTGGGAGACAGGGGGGGCTATGGCTACACCTTC; v_gene: TRBV7-9; j_gene: TRBJ1-2; d_gene: TRBD1; abundance: .
CDR3aa: CAWGDWRGISYEQYF; CDR3nt: TGTGCCTGGGGGGATTGGCGGGGGATCTCCTACGAGCAGTACTTC; v_gene: TRBV30; j_gene: TRBJ2-7; d_gene: TRBD2; abundance: .
CDR3aa: CASSSLAGAGETQYF; CDR3nt: TGTGCCAGCAGCTCCCTAGCGGGAGCAGGGGAGACCCAGTACTTC; v_gene: TRBV7-2; j_gene: TRBJ2-5; d_gene: TRBD2; abundance: few
CDR3aa: CAINPTGDAYGYTF; CDR3nt: TGTGCCATCAATCCCACTGGTGACGCCTATGGCTACACCTTC; v_gene: TRBV10-3; j_gene: TRBJ1-2; d_gene: .; abundance: .
CDR3aa: CASSVGWAVYNEQFF; CDR3nt: TGTGCCAGCAGCGTAGGTTGGGCGGTGTACAATGAGCAGTTCTTC; v_gene: TRBV9; j_gene: TRBJ2-1; d_gene: .; abundance: .
CDR3aa: CASSIGSGSNEQFF; CDR3nt: TGTGCCAGTAGTATAGGGAGCGGGTCCAATGAGCAGTTCTTC; v_gene: TRBV19; j_gene: TRBJ2-1; d_gene: .; abundance: .
CDR3aa: CASSLQRESSYEQYF; CDR3nt: TGTGCCAGCAGTTTACAGCGGGAGAGCTCCTACGAGCAGTACTTC; v_gene: TRBV27; j_gene: TRBJ2-7; d_gene: TRBD2; abundance: once
CDR3aa: CASSVSPLAAYEQYF; CDR3nt: TGTGCCAGCAGCGTATCTCCTCTAGCTGCCTACGAGCAGTACTTC; v_gene: TRBV9; j_gene: TRBJ2-7; d_gene: .; abundance: .
CDR3aa: CASSPPTGIATNEKLFF; CDR3nt: TGTGCCAGCTCACCACCGACAGGGATTGCAACTAATGAAAAACTGTTTTTT; v_gene: TRBV18; j_gene: TRBJ1-4; d_gene: TRBD1; abundance: .
CDR3aa: CASSPDRDWAEAFF; CDR3nt: TGTGCCAGCAGCCCCGACAGGGATTGGGCTGAAGCTTTCTTT; v_gene: TRBV11-3; j_gene: TRBJ1-1; d_gene: TRBD1; abundance: .
CDR3aa: CASSRDPSNQPQHF; CDR3nt: TGTGCCAGCAGCCGGGACCCTAGCAATCAGCCCCAGCATTTT; v_gene: TRBV5-5; j_gene: TRBJ1-5; d_gene: .; abundance: .
CDR3aa: CASSQGFTEAFF; CDR3nt: TGTGCCAGCAGCCAAGGCTTTACTGAAGCTTTCTTT; v_gene: TRBV14; j_gene: TRBJ1-1; d_gene: .; abundance: .
CDR3aa: CASSQDNGEAYNEQFF; CDR3nt: TGTGCCAGCAGCCAAGACAACGGGGAGGCCTACAATGAGCAGTTCTTC; v_gene: TRBV3-1/TRBV3-2; j_gene: TRBJ2-1; d_gene: .; abundance: few
CDR3aa: CAWSVAAPYEQYF; CDR3nt: TGTGCCTGGAGTGTTGCGGCCCCCTACGAGCAGTACTTC; v_gene: TRBV30; j_gene: TRBJ2-7; d_gene: .; abundance: .
CDR3aa: CASSWGWGQLNTEAFF; CDR3nt: TGTGCCAGCAGTTGGGGGTGGGGACAGTTGAACACTGAAGCTTTCTTT; v_gene: TRBV6-5; j_gene: TRBJ1-1; d_gene: TRBD1; abundance: .
CDR3aa: CASSQADGNTEAFF; CDR3nt: TGTGCCAGCTCACAGGCGGACGGTAACACTGAAGCTTTCTTT; v_gene: TRBV18; j_gene: TRBJ1-1; d_gene: .; abundance: .
CDR3aa: CACIKKEEGYGYTF; CDR3nt: TGTGCCTGCATCAAGAAAGAAGAGGGCTATGGCTACACCTTC; v_gene: TRBV30; j_gene: TRBJ1-2; d_gene: .; abundance: .
CDR3aa: CASSTGTGSGSTEAFF; CDR3nt: TGTGCCAGTAGTACTGGGACAGGGAGCGGGAGCACTGAAGCTTTCTTT; v_gene: TRBV19; j_gene: TRBJ1-1; d_gene: TRBD1; abundance: once
CDR3aa: CASSLAAGQETQYF; CDR3nt: TGTGCCAGCAGCTTAGCAGCGGGACAAGAGACCCAGTACTTC; v_gene: TRBV7-2; j_gene: TRBJ2-5; d_gene: TRBD2; abundance: .
CDR3aa: CASSVAPGTGYNSPLHF; CDR3nt: TGTGCCAGCAGCGTAGCACCCGGGACAGGGTATAATTCACCCCTCCACTTT; v_gene: TRBV7-9; j_gene: TRBJ1-6; d_gene: TRBD1; abundance: once
CDR3aa: CASSPLRQDGEQYF; CDR3nt: TGTGCCAGCTCACCTTTGAGACAGGATGGCGAGCAGTACTTC; v_gene: TRBV18; j_gene: TRBJ2-7; d_gene: .; abundance: .
CDR3aa: CASSQDSPGRASYGYTF; CDR3nt: TGCGCCAGCAGCCAAGATTCCCCCGGCAGGGCCTCCTATGGCTACACCTTC; v_gene: TRBV4-3; j_gene: TRBJ1-2; d_gene: .; abundance: once
CDR3aa: CASSVGTDTQYF; CDR3nt: TGCGCCAGCAGCGTTGGCACAGATACGCAGTATTTT; v_gene: TRBV5-1; j_gene: TRBJ2-3; d_gene: .; abundance: .
CDR3aa: CAWRMTGIAYEQYF; CDR3nt: TGTGCCTGGCGTATGACAGGGATAGCCTACGAGCAGTACTTC; v_gene: TRBV30; j_gene: TRBJ2-7; d_gene: TRBD1; abundance: .
CDR3aa: CAWSFMIRQGGTQYF; CDR3nt: TGTGCCTGGAGTTTCATGATCCGACAGGGGGGTACGCAGTATTTT; v_gene: TRBV30; j_gene: TRBJ2-3; d_gene: TRBD1; abundance: .
CDR3aa: CASSEETYGYTF; CDR3nt: TGTGCCAGCAGTGAAGAAACGTATGGCTACACCTTC; v_gene: TRBV6-1; j_gene: TRBJ1-2; d_gene: .; abundance: .
CDR3aa: CASSQDLGGGYGYTF; CDR3nt: TGCGCCAGCAGCCAAGATCTGGGGGGTGGCTATGGCTACACCTTC; v_gene: TRBV4-3; j_gene: TRBJ1-2; d_gene: .; abundance: .
CDR3aa: CASSSLGQLLMNTEAFF; CDR3nt: TGTGCCAGCAGTTCGCTAGGACAGCTTTTAATGAACACTGAAGCTTTCTTT; v_gene: TRBV27; j_gene: TRBJ1-1; d_gene: .; abundance: .
CDR3aa: CASSVDRGNEKLFF; CDR3nt: TGCGCCAGCAGCGTGGACAGGGGTAATGAAAAACTGTTTTTT; v_gene: TRBV5-1; j_gene: TRBJ1-4; d_gene: TRBD1; abundance: .
CDR3aa: CSASPIGLEQYF; CDR3nt: TGCAGTGCTAGTCCCATCGGACTAGAGCAGTACTTC; v_gene: TRBV20-1; j_gene: TRBJ2-7; d_gene: .; abundance: once
CDR3aa: CATSRVPQGVNNEQFF; CDR3nt: TGTGCCACCAGCAGAGTCCCGCAGGGGGTAAACAATGAGCAGTTCTTC; v_gene: TRBV15; j_gene: TRBJ2-1; d_gene: TRBD1; abundance: few
CDR3aa: CASSQDQWEQEDYGYTF; CDR3nt: TGTGCCAGCAGCCAAGATCAGTGGGAACAGGAAGACTATGGCTACACCTTC; v_gene: TRBV4-2; j_gene: TRBJ1-2; d_gene: .; abundance: .
CDR3aa: CASSLDPLGTQYF; CDR3nt: TGTGCCAGCAGCTTAGACCCCCTGGGTACGCAGTATTTT; v_gene: TRBV7-8; j_gene: TRBJ2-3; d_gene: .; abundance: once
CDR3aa: CASNPGLLSGANVLTF; CDR3nt: TGTGCCAGCAATCCGGGACTCCTCTCTGGGGCCAACGTCCTGACTTTC; v_gene: TRBV7-2; j_gene: TRBJ2-6; d_gene: .; abundance: .
CDR3aa: CASSSGTGGSYEQYF; CDR3nt: TGTGCCAGCAGCTCAGGGACAGGGGGATCCTACGAGCAGTACTTC; v_gene: TRBV3-1/TRBV3-2; j_gene: TRBJ2-7; d_gene: TRBD1; abundance: .
CDR3aa: CASCRWGTSTDTQYF; CDR3nt: TGTGCCAGTTGCAGATGGGGGACTAGCACAGATACGCAGTATTTT; v_gene: TRBV19; j_gene: TRBJ2-3; d_gene: .; abundance: .
CDR3aa: CSATGGYEAFF; CDR3nt: TGCAGTGCTACCGGGGGCTATGAAGCTTTCTTT; v_gene: TRBV20-1; j_gene: TRBJ1-1; d_gene: .; abundance: .
CDR3aa: CASSLWPLAGVNGELFF; CDR3nt: TGTGCCAGCAGTTTATGGCCCCTAGCGGGGGTTAACGGGGAGCTGTTTTTT; v_gene: TRBV28; j_gene: TRBJ2-2; d_gene: TRBD2; abundance: .
CDR3aa: CASSPGTTLSANTGELFF; CDR3nt: TGTGCCAGCAGCCCCGGGACTACACTTTCCGCGAACACCGGGGAGCTGTTTTTT; v_gene: TRBV3-1/TRBV3-2; j_gene: TRBJ2-2; d_gene: TRBD2; abundance: .
CDR3aa: CASSLSAGKAFF; CDR3nt: TGTGCCAGCAGTTTAAGTGCCGGGAAAGCTTTCTTT; v_gene: TRBV12-3/TRBV12-4; j_gene: TRBJ1-1; d_gene: .; abundance: .
CDR3aa: CASSLNFGQARDYGYTF; CDR3nt: TGTGCCAGCTCACTAAATTTCGGACAGGCCAGGGACTATGGCTACACCTTC; v_gene: TRBV18; j_gene: TRBJ1-2; d_gene: TRBD1; abundance: .
CDR3aa: CASSRGAETQYF; CDR3nt: TGTGCCAGCAGCAGAGGAGCGGAGACCCAGTACTTC; v_gene: TRBV11-1; j_gene: TRBJ2-5; d_gene: .; abundance: .
CDR3aa: CASGDRVQNTEAFF; CDR3nt: TGCGCCAGCGGTGACAGAGTACAGAACACTGAAGCTTTCTTT; v_gene: TRBV4-1; j_gene: TRBJ1-1; d_gene: .; abundance: .